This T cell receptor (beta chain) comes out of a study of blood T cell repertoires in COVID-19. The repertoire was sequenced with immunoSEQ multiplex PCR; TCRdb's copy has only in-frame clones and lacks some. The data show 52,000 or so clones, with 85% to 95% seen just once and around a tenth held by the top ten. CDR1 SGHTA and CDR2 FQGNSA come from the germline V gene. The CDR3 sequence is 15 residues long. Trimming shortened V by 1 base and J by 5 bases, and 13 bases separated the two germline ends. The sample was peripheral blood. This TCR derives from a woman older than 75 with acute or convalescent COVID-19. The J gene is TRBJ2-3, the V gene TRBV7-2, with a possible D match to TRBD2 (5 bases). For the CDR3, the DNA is TGTGCCAGCAGCTTAGGAGTGAGCGCGGGAGATACGCAGTATTTT. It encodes CASSLGVSAGDTQYF.